One sample yielded the 32 T cell receptor beta chains listed below, sequenced in a study of PD-L1 blockade in urothelial cancer. The table came from immunoSEQ multiplex PCR; TCRdb's copy has only in-frame clones and leaves some out. This table has 70,000 or so clones, roughly 89% appearing once. The material was PBMCs, obtained around atezolizumab (anti-PD-L1) treatment. These receptors all come from a man in his 60s with urothelial cancer.

The chain has TRBV30 and TRBJ2-1; D may be TRBD2 (5 bases). The CDR3 runs to 13 residues. CDR1 is GTSNPN, CDR2 SVGIG, per germline (reference sequence). V was clipped by 1 base and J by 9 bases, with 13 bases between them. The DNA of the CDR3 is TGTGCCTGGAGTGCGGGATTGGAGAGTGAGCAGTTCTTC. It codes for CAWSAGLESEQFF.

This clone was seen just once. The chain is built from TRBV7-9 and TRBJ2-7; TRBD2 agrees at 8 bases. The CDR3 loop spans 16 amino acids. The junction had 14 bases not matched to a gene; V was cut back by 5 bases and J by 5 bases. Germline V CDR1 and CDR2: SEHNR, FQNEAQ (reference sequence). This chain's CDR3 is CASSTSLGRGAHEQYF. CDR3 DNA: TGTGCCAGCAGCACGAGCCTTGGGCGGGGGGCACACGAGCAGTACTTC.

This rearrangement joins TRBV5-1 to TRBJ2-7, with D perhaps TRBD1 (6 bases). Looked up from germline, CDR1 is SGHRS and CDR2 is YFSETQ. The germline V and J ends were trimmed by 5 bases and 0 bases, with 15 bases remaining between them. CDR3 size: 15 residues. CDR3 nucleotide sequence: TGCGCCAGCAGGGAAACAGGGCTTAGCTCCTACGAGCAGTACTTC. The encoded protein is CASRETGLSSYEQYF.

In its sample, this clone was seen once. The chain couples TRBV7-5 to TRBJ2-3; the D call in the table, TRBD1, was not verified against the DNA. TRBV7-5 is assigned pseudogene status. There are 16 residues in the CDR3. The CDR3 loop reads CARSLSLTPQADTQYF. In DNA form, the CDR3 reads TGTGCCAGAAGCTTATCACTTACCCCGCAGGCAGATACGCAGTATTTT.

This CDR3 is CASSHPGSADTQYF. In DNA form, the CDR3 reads TGTGCCAGTAGTCATCCCGGGAGCGCAGATACGCAGTATTTT. V gene TRBV19 combines with J gene TRBJ2-3; a possible D gene is TRBD2 (6 bases). The germline V gene encodes CDR1 LNHDA and CDR2 SQIVND (reference sequence). The CDR3 length is 14 residues. With 5 bases removed from V and 4 bases from J, the gap between germline ends came to 13 bases. Drawing the rest from reference TRBV19 and TRBJ2-3, the complete variable domain is DGGITQSPKYLFRKEGQNVTLSCEQNLNHDAMYWYRQDPGQGLRLIYYSQIVNDFQKGDIAEGYSVSREKKESFPLTVTSAQKNPTAFYLCASSHPGSADTQYFGPGTRLTVL.

V gene TRBV27 combines with J gene TRBJ2-7; a possible D gene is TRBD1 (5 bases). V gave up 2 bases and J gave up 1 base, with 15 bases separating them. The CDR3 runs to 16 residues. Per the germline V gene, CDR1 is MNHEY and CDR2 is SMNVEV (reference sequence). The CDR3 DNA follows: TGTGCCAGCAGTTTAAATATCCGGGCAGGGTCCTACGAGCAGTACTTC. Amino acid sequence: CASSLNIRAGSYEQYF.

The chain uses TRBV5-4 and TRBJ2-2; D is possibly TRBD2 (6 bases). CDR1 and CDR2 from the germline V gene are SGHNT and YYREEE (reference sequence). V gave up 4 bases and J gave up 4 bases, with 17 bases separating them. The CDR3 is 16 amino acids. The CDR3 nucleotides are TGTGCCAGCAGCCCCCCCCTAGCGCAAGCCACCGGGGAGCTGTTTTTT. It translates to CASSPPLAQATGELFF.

This rearrangement joins TRBV5-1 to TRBJ2-5; D is possibly TRBD2 (5 bases). Trimming cost V 4 bases and J 7 bases, with 17 bases left between them. The germline CDR1 and CDR2 sequences are SGHRS and YFSETQ. The CDR3 has 14 residues. CDR3 DNA: TGCGCCAGCAGCCCAGAGAACCCCGGAGGGACCCAGTACTTC. Translated, it gives CASSPENPGGTQYF.

This chain connects TRBV7-7 to TRBJ1-5, with TRBD1 as a possible D gene (5 bases). Trimming took 5 bases from V and 6 from J, leaving 26 bases between them. The CDR3 is 18 residues long. CDR1 and CDR2 (germline): SSHAT, FNYEAQ (reference sequence). The CDR3 region is CASSHSRAGSFICQPQHF. The CDR3 DNA sequence: TGTGCCAGCAGCCATAGCCGCGCAGGGTCCTTTATTTGTCAGCCCCAGCATTTT.

J is TRBJ2-1 and V is TRBV5-1; D possibly corresponds to TRBD2 (5 bases). The CDR3 is 15 residues long. The ends were cut back, 0 bases at V and 3 bases at J, with 10 bases in the middle. Per the germline V gene, CDR1 is SGHRS and CDR2 is YFSETQ. The CDR3 reads CASSLGRTNYNEQFF. CDR3 sequence (DNA): TGCGCCAGCAGCTTGGGGAGGACCAACTACAATGAGCAGTTCTTC.

This chain connects TRBV19 to TRBJ1-6, with TRBD1 as a possible D gene (5 bases). Per the germline V gene, CDR1 is LNHDA and CDR2 is SQIVND (reference sequence). With 2 bases removed from V and 7 bases from J, the gap between germline ends came to 15 bases. This CDR3 contains 16 residues. CDR3 DNA: TGTGCCAGTAGTATACTCGCCAGGGAGGTAAATTCACCCCTCCACTTT. Translated, it gives CASSILAREVNSPLHF.

The CDR3 DNA is TGCGCCAGCAGCCAAGTCATAGGGGGCAGGGGGCTTGGCTACACCTTC. Its protein is CASSQVIGGRGLGYTF. The rearrangement links TRBV4-3 to TRBJ1-2, with 8 nucleotides matching TRBD1. V shed 1 base and J 7 bases; nucleotides not matched to a gene: 11. The CDR3 extends over 16 amino acids. Germline CDR1 reads LGHNA; CDR2 reads YSLEER.

V usage is TRBV15 and J usage is TRBJ2-1; D may be TRBD1 (5 bases). CDR1 and CDR2 (germline): LNHNV, YYDKDF (reference sequence). V was pared by 5 bases and J by 5 bases, with 10 bases between. The CDR3 runs 13 residues. In nucleotides, the CDR3 is TGTGCCACCAGCGCAGGGCCGAACAATGAGCAGTTCTTC. Its protein product is CATSAGPNNEQFF.

The CDR3 protein is CASSPPGSGGNTEAFF. DNA for the CDR3: TGTGCCAGCTCACCACCGGGCTCAGGGGGCAACACTGAAGCTTTCTTT. V usage is TRBV18 and J usage is TRBJ1-1, with 8 bases matching TRBD1. CDR1 and CDR2 from the germline V gene are KGHSH and LQKENI. CDR3 length: 16 residues. V gave up 0 bases and J gave up 2 bases; unmatched junction bases: 5.

The V and J genes are TRBV9 and TRBJ2-1, with 11 bases aligning to TRBD2. The CDR3 totals 14 residues. The germline V gene has CDR1 SGDLS and CDR2 YYNGEE. The junction had 3 bases not matched to a gene; V was cut back by 4 bases and J by 6 bases. This CDR3 reads CASSTTSGTNEQFF. The CDR3 coding sequence is TGTGCCAGCAGCACGACTAGCGGGACCAATGAGCAGTTCTTC.

V gene TRBV30 combines with J gene TRBJ1-6, with TRBD1 identical over 10 bases. Per germline, CDR1 GTSNPN and CDR2 SVGIG (reference sequence). The CDR3 loop spans 17 amino acids. V shed 4 bases and J 9 bases; nucleotides not matched to a gene: 15. CDR3 bases: TGTGCCTGGACTAATACCGGGACAGGGGTCATCCGTTCACCCCTCCACTTT. It codes for CAWTNTGTGVIRSPLHF.

The chain recombines TRBV5-1 with TRBJ2-3; possible D gene TRBD2, 6 bases. The germline gives CDR1 SGHRS, CDR2 YFSETQ. Trimming cost V 5 bases and J 0 bases, with 13 bases left between them. The CDR3 has 15 residues. Written as DNA, the CDR3 is TGCGCCAGCAGGCGGGGACTTTCTAGCACAGATACGCAGTATTTT. This codes for CASRRGLSSTDTQYF.

The rearrangement uses TRBV5-1 and TRBJ2-7; TRBD2 matches at 12 bases. CDR3 length equals 22 residues. V shed 4 bases and J 4 bases; nucleotides not matched to a gene: 27. Per the germline V gene, CDR1 is SGHRS and CDR2 is YFSETQ. For the CDR3, the DNA is TGCGCCAGCAGCCTCGGAGTGGGGGGGGGACTAGCGGGTCGCCTAGTGGGTTACGAGCAGTACTTC. The encoded protein is CASSLGVGGGLAGRLVGYEQYF. Looking up the rest from reference TRBV5-1 and TRBJ2-7 gives the full variable domain: KAGVTQTPRYLIKTRGQQVTLSCSPISGHRSVSWYQQTPGQGLQFLFEYFSETQRNKGNFPGRFSGRQFSNSRSEMNVSTLELGDSALYLCASSLGVGGGLAGRLVGYEQYFGPGTRLTVT.

The CDR3, as DNA: TGCAGCGTTGTCCTACAGATTACCTCCTACGAGCAGTACTTC. Protein product: CSVVLQITSYEQYF. The chain combines TRBV29-1 with TRBJ2-7; no clear D. The CDR3 sequence is 14 residues long. Germline CDR1 SQVTM, CDR2 ANQGSEA. With 4 bases removed from V and 0 bases from J, the gap between germline ends came to 13 bases.

DNA for the CDR3: TGCGCCAGCAGGGACAGCCCGAACACCGGGGAGCTGTTTTTT. Translated, it gives CASRDSPNTGELFF. The V call is TRBV10-1, the J call TRBJ2-2; TRBD1 might be the D (6 bases). Germline loops: CDR1 WNHNN, CDR2 SYGVQD (reference sequence). Trimming stripped 6 bases from V and 0 bases from J, with 8 bases between. The CDR3 consists of 14 residues.

This clone has a single count. This chain links TRBV30 with TRBJ2-7; D uncertain. Germline V gene sequence: CDR1 GTSNPN, CDR2 SVGIG (reference sequence). This CDR3 region has 11 residues. V was cut by 1 base and J by 4 bases, with 5 bases left in between. The CDR3 region has the DNA TGTGCCTGGAGTGAATCTTACGAGCAGTACTTC. Translating it yields CAWSESYEQYF. The full variable domain, rest sourced from reference TRBV30 and TRBJ2-7, is SQTIHQWPATLVQPVGSPLSLECTVEGTSNPNLYWYRQAAGRGLQLLFYSVGIGQISSEVPQNLSASRPQDRQFILSSKKLLLSDSGFYLCAWSESYEQYFGPGTRLTVT.

This chain joins TRBV6-5 and TRBJ1-2, with a tentative D call TRBD1 (5 bases). The germline V gene encodes CDR1 MNHEY and CDR2 SVGAGI. V was shortened by 4 bases and J by 7 bases, with 10 bases between the two germline ends. The CDR3 runs 12 residues. The CDR3 DNA reads TGTGCCAGCAGTTCTTCCCAGGGTGGCTACACCTTC. This codes for CASSSSQGGYTF.

This clone was seen a single time. The chain carries TRBV30 and TRBJ1-5, with D perhaps matching TRBD1 (6 bases). The CDR3 length is 13 residues. The V and J ends lost 4 bases and 6 bases respectively, with 13 bases between them. The germline gives CDR1 GTSNPN, CDR2 SVGIG (reference sequence). The CDR3 reads CAWNRDVGQPQHF. The CDR3 DNA is TGTGCCTGGAACAGGGATGTAGGTCAGCCCCAGCATTTT.

V and J are TRBV5-6 and TRBJ1-3, with no clear D. V lost 0 bases, J lost 0 bases, and 7 bases lay in between. Germline values: CDR1 SGHDT, CDR2 YYEEEE. The CDR3 has 15 amino acids. CDR3 in amino acids: CASSLGALSGNTIYF. In nucleotides, the CDR3 is TGTGCCAGCAGCTTGGGAGCTCTCTCTGGAAACACCATATATTTT.

CDR3 sequence reads: CASSPGTSLGSGELFF. The CDR3 DNA follows: TGCGCCAGCAGCCCTGGGACTAGCCTAGGGTCCGGGGAGCTGTTTTTT. V usage is TRBV5-1 and J usage is TRBJ2-2; TRBD2 agrees at 9 bases. Germline assignment: CDR1 SGHRS and CDR2 YFSETQ. The CDR3 is 16 amino acids. The junction had 10 bases not matched to a gene; V was cut back by 4 bases and J by 6 bases.

The chain links TRBV10-3 to TRBJ2-7; D gene ambiguous. Trimming removed 0 bases from V and 2 bases from J, with 14 bases in between. The germline V gene has CDR1 ENHRY and CDR2 SYGVKD. The CDR3 loop spans 16 amino acids. CDR3 sequence: CAISESQVSLPYEQYF. CDR3 nucleotides: TGTGCCATCAGTGAGTCGCAGGTATCCCTGCCCTACGAGCAGTACTTC.

CDR3 sequence (DNA): TGTGCCAGTAGTATAGTTACAGGGAGCGAGCAGTACTTC. Encoded protein: CASSIVTGSEQYF. The V and J genes are TRBV19 and TRBJ2-7; D may be TRBD1 (6 bases). CDR3 length equals 13 residues. Germline V CDR1 and CDR2: LNHDA, SQIVND (reference sequence). The V end was cut by 1 base, the J end by 6 bases, with 10 bases between.

This sequence joins TRBV6-5 and TRBJ1-2, with 9 bases lining up with TRBD1. Germline assignment: CDR1 MNHEY and CDR2 SVGAGI. J lost 6 bases, V lost 5 bases, and 10 bases had no gene match. CDR3 size: 15 residues. The CDR3 loop is CASSKTGTGSHGYTF. CDR3 DNA sequence: TGTGCCAGCAGTAAAACCGGGACAGGGTCCCATGGCTACACCTTC.

J is TRBJ2-5 and V is TRBV5-8, with TRBD1 identical over 7 bases. The junction had 13 bases not matched to a gene; V was cut back by 5 bases and J by 3 bases. The CDR3 runs 16 residues. Germline CDR1 is SGHTS and CDR2 is YDEGEE. The CDR3 DNA is TGTGCCAGCAGTTCACTCAGCGTAACAGGGGAAGAGACCCAGTACTTC. Its protein product is CASSSLSVTGEETQYF.

Here the CDR3 DNA reads TGTGCCAGCAGCTTAGCGACCACAGGTTATAGCAATCAGCCCCAGCATTTT. Protein: CASSLATTGYSNQPQHF. The V and J genes are TRBV7-8 and TRBJ1-5, with TRBD1 as a possible D gene (5 bases). Germline V gene sequence: CDR1 SGHVS, CDR2 FQNEAQ. The CDR3 length is 17 residues. V lost 0 bases, J lost 0 bases, and 12 bases lay in between.

This chain uses TRBV19 with TRBJ2-2; 9 bases are a match to TRBD1. The CDR3 covers 15 residues. CDR1 is LNHDA, CDR2 SQIVND, per germline (reference sequence). V lost 5 bases and J lost 7; bases outside the gene matches: 8. CDR3 DNA sequence: TGTGCCAGTAGTTCGCTGGGACAGGGCCTCGGGGAGCTGTTTTTT. Its translation is CASSSLGQGLGELFF.

The chain's CDR3 is CASSLLDGRTDTQYF. Written as DNA, the CDR3 is TGTGCCAGCAGCCTACTAGACGGGAGGACAGATACGCAGTATTTT. V and J are TRBV6-5 and TRBJ2-3, with TRBD2 identical over 7 bases. This CDR3 spans 15 amino acids. V was clipped by 6 bases and J by 3 bases; unmatched bases: 9. Germline V gives CDR1 MNHEY, CDR2 SVGAGI.